This T cell receptor (beta chain) was recovered during a study of blood T cell repertoires in COVID-19. TCRdb's table, derived via immunoSEQ multiplex PCR, lists solely in-frame clones and lacks some. In the table there are around 63,000 clones, around 67% of which are singletons. Germline-derived CDR1 and CDR2 are SQVTM and ANQGSEA. This CDR3 spans 16 amino acids. Trimming took 7 bases from V and 2 from J; bases not matched to a gene: 13. The chain couples TRBV29-1 to TRBJ2-1, with TRBD2 matching over 8 bases. This receptor was identified in a woman aged 45-65 years with active or convalescent COVID-19. Sequenced sample: peripheral blood. CDR3 sequence reads: CSGYLLAEYTYNEQFF. CDR3 nucleotide sequence: TGCAGCGGGTACCTACTAGCGGAGTACACCTACAATGAGCAGTTCTTC.